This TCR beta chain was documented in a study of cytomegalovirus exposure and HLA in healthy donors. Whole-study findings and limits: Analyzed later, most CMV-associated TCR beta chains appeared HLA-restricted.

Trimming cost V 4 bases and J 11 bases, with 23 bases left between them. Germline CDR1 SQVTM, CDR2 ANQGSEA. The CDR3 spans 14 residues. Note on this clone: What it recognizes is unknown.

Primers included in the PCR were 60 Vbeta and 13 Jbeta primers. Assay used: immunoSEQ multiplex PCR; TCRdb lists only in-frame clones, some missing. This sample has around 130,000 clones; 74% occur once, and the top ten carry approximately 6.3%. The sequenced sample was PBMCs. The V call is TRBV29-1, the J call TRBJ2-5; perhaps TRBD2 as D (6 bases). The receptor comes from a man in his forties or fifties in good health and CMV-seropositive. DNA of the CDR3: TGCAGCGTTGGGGCCGTTTGGCCCCCGGGAGAGCAGTACTTC. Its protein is CSVGAVWPPGEQYF.